A selection of T cell receptor beta chains follows, all from one sample in a study of blood T cells in healthy people across ages. TCRdb re-derived calls from the 5' RACE reads in MiXCR, one entry per CDR3 protein. The profile covers 1.6 million or so distinct CDR3 sequences, with 34% appearing a single time and approximately 10% taken by the ten largest. The specimen sequenced was blood. All receptors derive from a woman aged 25 to 39 in good health. CDR3s include the opening cysteine and the closing phenylalanine or tryptophan.

v_call,j_call,cdr3_aa
TRBV9,TRBJ1-2,CASSVGGGNDYGYTF
TRBV20-1,TRBJ2-1,CSATRGLAGETQFF
TRBV5-1,TRBJ2-3,CASSLKGGGSTDMQYF
TRBV5-1,TRBJ2-3,CASMGQVVTDTQYF
TRBV7-3,TRBJ2-2,CASSVQGRPGELFF
TRBV14,TRBJ2-6,CASSHTESTGANVLTF
TRBV7-3,TRBJ2-1,CASSLTGTGGPNEQFF
TRBV10-1,TRBJ2-1,CASSASVSYNEQFF
TRBV29-1,TRBJ2-7,CSVEDRDSYEQYF
TRBV9,TRBJ2-5,CASSVAGTSGSEETQYF
TRBV6-1,TRBJ2-3,CAGSVTGADTQYF
TRBV7-8,TRBJ2-3,CASSLGPSGGQYF
TRBV20-1,TRBJ2-5,CSASRGSGYQETQYF
TRBV30,TRBJ1-1,CAWTPGGTEAFF
TRBV12-5,TRBJ2-5,CASGLGDTQETQYF
TRBV7-2,TRBJ2-5,CASSPTRAPPGTQYF
TRBV30,TRBJ2-2,CAWTYGAGELFF
TRBV27,TRBJ2-1,CASSRDYGSYNEQFF
TRBV9,TRBJ1-1,CASSVERDTEAFF
TRBV5-1,TRBJ2-1,CASGPGEANYNEQFF
TRBV7-2,TRBJ2-1,CASSRGLADNEQFF
TRBV4-2,TRBJ2-3,CARSQGGRTDTDTQYF
TRBV10-3,TRBJ1-6,CASRQGINNSPLHF
TRBV11-1,TRBJ2-1,CASSPGGDRGYNEQFF
TRBV5-1,.,CASSPAWETQYF
TRBV4-2,TRBJ1-1,CASSRQGGVGTEAFF
TRBV20-1,TRBJ1-6,CSAREVRGPTNSPLHF
TRBV9,TRBJ2-7,CANSPTLGGTYEQYF
TRBV29-1,TRBJ2-5,CSVEDGFGTSFHEQYF
TRBV7-9,TRBJ2-1,CVSSPGRAAYNEQFF
TRBV18,TRBJ2-7,CASSSPTGANTYEQYF
TRBV12-3/TRBV12-4,TRBJ1-6,CASSFGGTGTPLHF
TRBV11-2,TRBJ2-2,CASSATTGRTGELFF